A selection of T cell receptor beta chains follows, all from one sample in a study of blood T cell repertoires in COVID-19. Using immunoSEQ multiplex PCR, the repertoire was profiled, and TCRdb retains in-frame clones only, with some absent. The data show 200,000 to 250,000 clones, 82% seen once. Source material: PBMCs or T cells enriched from blood (not recorded which). These receptors came from a woman between 55 and 75 years old who had recovered from COVID-19. The CDR3 runs from the conserved cysteine through the conserved F or W. D genes are given only for firm matches. Rows give clone size only sometimes, using once, few, many, or a class for an expanded clone.

V gene	J gene	clone size	D gene	CDR3 DNA	CDR3 protein
TRBV5-1	TRBJ2-7	-	-	TGCGCCAGCAGCTTGGGGGATGGACAGAGCGAGCAGTACTTC	CASSLGDGQSEQYF
TRBV6-5	TRBJ1-6	-	TRBD1	TGTGCCAGCAAGGAACAGGGGGCTGGATCACCCCTCCACTTT	CASKEQGAGSPLHF
TRBV5-1	TRBJ2-1	-	TRBD1	TGCGCCAGCAGCCCGGGACAGGAAAACAATGAGCAGTTCTTC	CASSPGQENNEQFF
TRBV5-6	TRBJ1-1	-	-	TGTGCCAGCAGCCAACCGGGACGCAGGGCGGGAACTGAAGCTTTCTTT	CASSQPGRRAGTEAFF
TRBV6-5	TRBJ1-5	-	-	TGTGCCAGCACTGGGAGGGGCAATCAGCCCCAGCATTTT	CASTGRGNQPQHF
TRBV7-2	TRBJ1-2	-	-	TGTGCCAGCAGCCGCCCTACTAACTATGGCTACACCTTC	CASSRPTNYGYTF
TRBV4-3	TRBJ1-2	-	TRBD1	TGCGCCAGCAGCCAATCGACAGGGGGCGTAGGTGGCTACACCTTC	CASSQSTGGVGGYTF
TRBV3-1/TRBV3-2	TRBJ2-5	once	TRBD2	TGTGCCAGCAGCCAAGATCCCTGGGCTAGCGGACAAGAGACCCAGTACTTC	CASSQDPWASGQETQYF
TRBV6-5	TRBJ2-7	-	-	TGTGCCAGCAGACGAGGTGGAGGGGCCAGCTACGAGCAGTACTTC	CASRRGGGASYEQYF
TRBV6-1	TRBJ2-1	-	-	TGTGCCAGCAGTGAAACGGACGCGGGAAGGCAGTTCTTC	CASSETDAGRQFF
TRBV6-5	TRBJ1-1	-	-	TGTGCCAGCAGTACGCGGGCGTTCACTGAAGCTTTCTTT	CASSTRAFTEAFF
TRBV9	TRBJ2-1	-	TRBD1	TGTGCCAGCAGCGTAGAAGGACAGGGATGGGATGAGCAGTTCTTC	CASSVEGQGWDEQFF
TRBV6-5	TRBJ1-2	-	-	TGTGCCAGCAGTTACGGCAGATATGGCTACACCTTC	CASSYGRYGYTF
TRBV5-8	TRBJ2-2	-	-	TGTGCCAGCAGCTTGGCGCGGCAAAGACCGAACACCGGGGAGCTGTTTTTT	CASSLARQRPNTGELFF
TRBV6-1	TRBJ2-2	-	-	TGTGCCAGCGCGAGTCGTGGGGCGGACACCGGGGAGCTGTTTTTT	CASASRGADTGELFF
TRBV5-1	TRBJ2-1	-	-	TGCGCCAGCAGCTTGAGTGGCGGCTCCTACAATGAGCAGTTCTTC	CASSLSGGSYNEQFF
TRBV18	TRBJ2-7	-	-	TGTGCCAGCTCACCCATCTCGGACAAGGTGTCCGAGCAGTACTTC	CASSPISDKVSEQYF
TRBV11-2	TRBJ2-1	-	TRBD1	TGTGCCAGCAGCTTACGGGCGGGGGGACAGGGGCACAATGAGCAGTTCTTC	CASSLRAGGQGHNEQFF
TRBV5-4	TRBJ2-1	few	TRBD2	TGTGCCAGCAGCTTGGGACTAGCGAACAATGAGCAGTTCTTC	CASSLGLANNEQFF
TRBV5-5	TRBJ2-1	-	TRBD2	TGTGCCAGCAGCTGGGGGACTAGTAGTTTATGGGAGCAGTTCTTC	CASSWGTSSLWEQFF